These 24 T cell receptor beta chains were all obtained from the same sample, sequenced in a study of shared clonotypes between healthy human individuals. CD45RO-negative cells were positively selected for CCR7, leaving out terminally differentiated effector memory CD45RA+ cells. Some clones are missing from TCRdb's copy, which holds only in-frame ones; the method was immunoSEQ multiplex PCR. This table holds 650,000 to 800,000 clones, 92% found once. Sequences were obtained from naive CD8+ T cells sorted from blood. The receptors stem from a young man in good health.

This chain connects TRBV11-2 to TRBJ2-5; TRBD1 is a possible D gene (5 bases). CDR1 and CDR2 from the germline V gene are SGHAT and FQNNGV. V lost 6 bases, J lost 5 bases, and 25 bases lay in between. The CDR3 has 17 amino acids. The CDR3 DNA is TGTGCCAGCAGTCCCCTCGACGGAAGGGGATCAATTGAGACCCAGTACTTC. As protein: CASSPLDGRGSIETQYF.

The DNA of the CDR3 is TGTGCCAGCAGCTTACCCTCCGACAGGTACGAGCAGTACTTC. Translation: CASSLPSDRYEQYF. The chain combines TRBV7-9 with TRBJ2-7; a possible D gene is TRBD1 (6 bases). Germline-derived CDR1 and CDR2 are SEHNR and FQNEAQ (reference sequence). The CDR3 is 14 residues long. Trimming pared 2 bases from V and 4 bases from J, leaving 12 bases between.

A word on this clone: Distinct nucleotide sequences in the sample also encode this CDR3. The gene calls are TRBV7-9 and TRBJ2-1; D possibly corresponds to TRBD1 (5 bases). Per germline, CDR1 SEHNR and CDR2 FQNEAQ (reference sequence). V lost 5 bases to trimming and J lost 3 bases, with 8 bases between them. The CDR3 runs 13 residues. The CDR3 loop reads CASSLDSYNEQFF. The CDR3, as DNA: TGTGCCAGCAGCCTAGACAGCTACAATGAGCAGTTCTTC.

J is TRBJ2-5 and V is TRBV10-3; 12 nucleotides match TRBD1. Trimming removed 10 bases from V and 11 bases from J; junction bases left unmatched: 20. This CDR3 is built from 16 residues. The V gene's germline CDR1 is ENHRY and CDR2 SYGVKD. CDR3 residues: CATSGTGGASPLEQYF. The CDR3 DNA follows: TGTGCCACGAGCGGGACAGGGGGCGCGAGTCCCTTGGAGCAGTACTTC.

The CDR3 protein is CASSPGLAEETQYF. CDR3 bases: TGTGCCAGCAGCCCGGGACTAGCGGAAGAGACCCAGTACTTC. The chain couples TRBV4-2 to TRBJ2-5; 11 bases align to TRBD2. The V gene end was trimmed by 4 bases and the J gene end by 3 bases; junction bases not matched to a gene: 1. Per germline, CDR1 LGHNA and CDR2 YNFKEQ. CDR3 size: 14 residues.

Here the CDR3 reads CASSIMDTFGEQYF. CDR3 DNA: TGTGCCAGTAGTATTATGGACACTTTCGGCGAGCAGTACTTC. This chain links TRBV19 with TRBJ2-7; weak D call: TRBD1 (5 bases). Germline lookup yields CDR1 LNHDA and CDR2 SQIVND (reference sequence). The CDR3 is made up of 14 amino acids. The V gene lost 3 bases and the J gene lost 6 bases, with 15 bases spanning the gap.

The chain couples TRBV7-6 to TRBJ2-1, with 8 positions matching TRBD2. Germline V gives CDR1 SGHVS, CDR2 FNYEAQ. The J segment lost 7 bases and the V segment lost 0 bases, leaving 2 bases of the junction unmatched. The CDR3 loop spans 14 amino acids. In DNA, the CDR3 is TGTGCCAGCAGCTTAGCGCCGGGGGGGAATGAGCAGTTCTTC. Amino acid sequence: CASSLAPGGNEQFF.

The J gene is TRBJ1-2, the V gene TRBV5-3; 8 bases align to TRBD1. TRBV5-3 is noted as an ORF with a role that remains uncertain. The junction had 16 bases not matched to a gene; V was cut back by 1 base and J by 2 bases. The CDR3 length is 19 residues. The CDR3 DNA sequence: TGTGCCAGAAGCTTGCCTCCCCTTAAGGACAGGGCGACAAACTATGGCTACACCTTC. It translates to CARSLPPLKDRATNYGYTF.

The V and J genes are TRBV7-3 and TRBJ2-1, with D perhaps matching TRBD1 (5 bases). The germline V and J ends were trimmed by 1 base and 8 bases, with 15 bases remaining between them. The CDR3 length is 15 residues. Germline CDR1 SGHTA, CDR2 FQGTGA. The CDR3 bases are TGTGCCAGCAGCTTAAGATGGGGCGCCCTTGATGAGCAGTTCTTC. Its translation: CASSLRWGALDEQFF.

J is TRBJ2-7 and V is TRBV6-5; 10 positions agree with TRBD2. V trimming: 2 bases; J trimming: 3 bases; junction bases outside the gene matches: 4. The CDR3 spans 15 residues. The germline V gene has CDR1 MNHEY and CDR2 SVGAGI. Written as DNA, the CDR3 is TGTGCCAGCAGTTACCCCCTAGCGGGAGTCTACGAGCAGTACTTC. Protein product: CASSYPLAGVYEQYF.

The chain uses TRBV9 and TRBJ2-1; TRBD2 might be the D (5 bases). Per germline, CDR1 SGDLS and CDR2 YYNGEE. The CDR3 has 15 amino acids. Deletions cut 0 bases from V and 3 bases from J, with 10 bases between. DNA for the CDR3: TGTGCCAGCAGCGTAGAAAACGGGATCTACAATGAGCAGTTCTTC. Amino acid sequence: CASSVENGIYNEQFF.

The chain has TRBV18 and TRBJ2-2; 8 nucleotides align to TRBD2. Germline CDR1 and CDR2: KGHSH and LQKENI. This CDR3 region has 19 residues. With V trimmed by 3 bases and J by 1 base, 13 bases remained unmatched. The CDR3: CASSPSGRDAALNTGELFF. CDR3 bases: TGTGCCAGCTCACCGTCCGGGAGGGACGCTGCCTTGAACACCGGGGAGCTGTTTTTT.

This clone was seen only once. The sample contains more than one DNA sequence encoding this CDR3. The rearrangement links TRBV7-9 to TRBJ2-7; the D is unclear. V gave up 5 bases and J gave up 2 bases, with 7 bases separating them. Germline CDR1 SEHNR, CDR2 FQNEAQ (reference sequence). CDR3 size: 12 residues. The CDR3 DNA reads TGTGCCAGCAGCCCCCAGGCCTACGAGCAGTACTTC. This encodes CASSPQAYEQYF.

This clone was detected only a few times. The chain is built from TRBV27 and TRBJ1-2; D might be TRBD1 (6 bases). This CDR3 has 14 amino acids. With 10 bases removed from V and 6 bases from J, the gap between germline ends came to 21 bases. Germline CDR1 MNHEY, CDR2 SMNVEV (reference sequence). The CDR3 here is CATHPRGGLDGYTF. As DNA, the CDR3 is TGTGCCACCCACCCCAGGGGAGGATTGGATGGCTACACCTTC.

This clone was detected only once. V usage is TRBV5-8 and J usage is TRBJ1-2; possible D gene TRBD1, 5 bases. This CDR3 comprises 15 residues. V lost 6 bases and J 7 bases, leaving 22 bases between the germline ends. Germline V gives CDR1 SGHTS, CDR2 YDEGEE. CDR3 coding DNA: TGTGCCAGCAACGTGGGGGACGGAGAATTTAGTGGCTACACCTTC. It is translated as CASNVGDGEFSGYTF.

This chain links TRBV7-6 with TRBJ1-5; D remains unclear. The germline V gene has CDR1 SGHVS and CDR2 FNYEAQ. V lost 1 base to trimming and J lost 11 bases, with 15 bases between them. This CDR3 region has 14 residues. In nucleotides, the CDR3 is TGTGCCAGCAGCTTAGGTGGCCCCACGACGGCCCAGCATTTT. Translation gives CASSLGGPTTAQHF.

The genes are TRBV27 and TRBJ2-7; D ambiguous. CDR3 length: 14 residues. CDR1 and CDR2 from the germline V gene are MNHEY and SMNVEV (reference sequence). Trimming removed 6 bases at V and 2 bases at J, with 14 bases between. CDR3 sequence reads: CASRGFPDPYEQYF. The DNA of the CDR3 is TGTGCCAGCAGGGGATTTCCGGATCCCTACGAGCAGTACTTC.

J is TRBJ2-2 and V is TRBV6-5, with unresolved D. This CDR3 comprises 14 residues. The ends were cut back, 6 bases at V and 6 bases at J, with 14 bases in the middle. The germline V gene encodes CDR1 MNHEY and CDR2 SVGAGI. DNA of the CDR3: TGTGCCAGCAGCCCCTACCCTGGTGCCGGGGAGCTGTTTTTT. Its translation: CASSPYPGAGELFF.

Comment on this clone: Other DNA sequences in this specimen translate into the identical CDR3. V and J are TRBV10-3 and TRBJ2-7, with D possibly TRBD2 on 5 matching bases. Germline V CDR1 and CDR2: ENHRY, SYGVKD. V lost 8 bases, J lost 0 bases, and 11 bases lay in between. The CDR3 is 13 amino acids. Here the CDR3 DNA reads TGTGCCATCGCGGGCACAAGCTCCTACGAGCAGTACTTC. This codes for CAIAGTSSYEQYF.

The gene calls are TRBV7-2 and TRBJ1-5; 9 positions match TRBD1. V shed 5 bases and J 8 bases; nucleotides not matched to a gene: 10. The CDR3 spans 15 residues. Looked up from germline, CDR1 is SGHTA and CDR2 is FQGNSA. The CDR3 loop is CASSPGTGRLEPQHF. As DNA, the CDR3 is TGTGCCAGCAGCCCAGGGACAGGGAGGTTAGAGCCCCAGCATTTT.

The rearrangement links TRBV29-1 to TRBJ2-1, with 11 positions matching TRBD2. This CDR3 is 16 amino acids long. Trimming at V came to 4 bases and at J to 0 bases, leaving 5 bases not matched to a gene. CDR1 and CDR2 (germline): SQVTM, ANQGSEA. The CDR3 region is CSVGGTSGRSYNEQFF. The CDR3 DNA reads TGCAGCGTTGGGGGGACTAGCGGACGCTCCTACAATGAGCAGTTCTTC.

This clone was counted many times. The chain combines TRBV27 with TRBJ2-5; D remains ambiguous. The CDR3 length is 14 residues. The germline V gene has CDR1 MNHEY and CDR2 SMNVEV (reference sequence). Trimming shortened V by 5 bases and J by 2 bases, and 12 bases separated the two germline ends. In nucleotides, the CDR3 is TGTGCCAGCAGTCCCCGTATGTGGCAAGAGACCCAGTACTTC. Translation: CASSPRMWQETQYF.

The chain employs TRBV6-4 and TRBJ2-7, with 7 bases aligning to TRBD1. The CDR3 consists of 17 residues. With V trimmed by 2 bases and J by 6 bases, 16 bases remained unmatched. CDR1 is MRHNA, CDR2 SNTAGT, per germline. CDR3 coding DNA: TGTGCCAGCAGTGACCCGAAGGAGAGACAGGGTGTCATCGAGCAGTACTTC. Encoded protein: CASSDPKERQGVIEQYF.

Only one count was recorded for this clone. The chain links TRBV5-1 to TRBJ2-2; 10 bases fit TRBD1. CDR1 and CDR2 (germline): SGHRS, YFSETQ. This CDR3 comprises 16 residues. The V and J ends lost 2 bases and 5 bases, in that order; junction bases with no gene match: 6. CDR3 coding DNA: TGCGCCAGCAGCTTTTTATCGGGACAGGGGACCGGGGAGCTGTTTTTT. Protein product: CASSFLSGQGTGELFF.